This T cell receptor (beta chain) was documented in a study of T cells in Graves' hyperthyroidism and ophthalmopathy. Using RNA transcripts as the source, TCR beta CDR3 regions were amplified. The study used the HTBI primer set for a first-round RT-PCR of the TCR CDR3. TCRdb recomputed calls from the multiplex PCR reads with MiXCR, one row per CDR3 protein. The data show about 250,000 distinct CDR3 sequences, 20% to 25% seen once. The V end lost 2 bases, the J end lost 11 bases, and 13 bases lay between the germline ends. The CDR3 has 13 amino acids. CDR1 MNHEY and CDR2 SVGEGT come from the germline V gene. This clonotype appeared a few times.

Sequenced sample: blood. This chain uses TRBV6-2 or TRBV6-3 with TRBJ1-5; no reliable D call. This clonotype was obtained from a man between 25 and 39 years old with Graves' ophthalmopathy. In DNA form, the CDR3 reads TGTGCCAGCAGTTACCTCACTACGGAAACCCAGCATTTT. It encodes CASSYLTTETQHF.